Presented here are 9 T cell receptor beta chains from one specimen sequenced in a study of blood T cell repertoires in COVID-19. The repertoire was sequenced with immunoSEQ multiplex PCR; TCRdb's copy has only in-frame clones and lacks some. The repertoire includes 250,000 to 300,000 clones, approximately 86% of them detected once, and over 10% sits in the top ten. The sequencing input was peripheral blood. The receptor source for this set is a woman in her seventies with COVID-19, enrolled during active disease.

The chain joins TRBV5-8 to TRBJ1-4, with a possible D match to TRBD1 (6 bases). This CDR3 contains 14 residues. Per the germline V gene, CDR1 is SGHTS and CDR2 is YDEGEE. V was shortened by 3 bases and J by 7 bases, with 13 bases between the two germline ends. Here the CDR3 DNA reads TGTGCCAGCAGCTATGGGGGGGCGGTTGAAAAACTGTTTTTT. Its protein is CASSYGGAVEKLFF.

The gene calls are TRBV4-1 and TRBJ2-1; the match to TRBD2 covers 8 bases. The length of the CDR3 is 16 residues. The J segment lost 2 bases and the V segment lost 0 bases, leaving 3 bases of the junction unmatched. Germline V gene data show CDR1 as MGHRA and CDR2 as YSYEKL. CDR3 in DNA: TGCGCCAGCAGCCAAGACGGAGCGGGGGCCTACAATGAGCAGTTCTTC. Its translation: CASSQDGAGAYNEQFF.

This chain joins TRBV5-4 and TRBJ1-4, with 12 bases identical to TRBD1. Trimming removed 0 bases from V and 7 bases from J; junction bases left unmatched: 7. Germline lookup yields CDR1 SGHNT and CDR2 YYREEE (reference sequence). This CDR3 has 17 residues. The CDR3 here is CASSLGQGQGAREKLFF. Here the CDR3 DNA reads TGTGCCAGCAGCTTGGGGCAGGGACAGGGGGCTCGTGAAAAACTGTTTTTT. The complete variable domain, with remaining parts taken from reference TRBV5-4 and TRBJ1-4, reads ETGVTQSPTHLIKTRGQQVTLRCSSQSGHNTVSWYQQALGQGPQFIFQYYREEENGRGNFPPRFSGLQFPNYSSELNVNALELDDSALYLCASSLGQGQGAREKLFFGSGTQLSVL.

The V and J genes are TRBV7-9 and TRBJ2-1, with D unclear. Looked up from germline, CDR1 is SEHNR and CDR2 is FQNEAQ (reference sequence). V shed 0 bases and J shed 6 bases, with 6 bases lying between them. There are 13 residues in the CDR3. The CDR3 here is CASSLAGVNEQFF. The CDR3 bases are TGTGCCAGCAGCTTAGCAGGAGTCAATGAGCAGTTCTTC.

This chain connects TRBV7-2 to TRBJ2-7; D perhaps matches TRBD2 (5 bases). V lost 1 base to trimming and J lost 0 bases, with 13 bases between them. Germline assignment: CDR1 SGHTA and CDR2 FQGNSA. The CDR3 totals 16 residues. The CDR3 protein is CASSLGRALISYEQYF. The CDR3 nucleotides read TGTGCCAGCAGCTTAGGGCGGGCCCTGATCTCCTACGAGCAGTACTTC.

This clone has just a few counts. The chain links TRBV2 to TRBJ1-1, with D possibly TRBD1 on 5 matching bases. The CDR3 is 11 residues long. The V end was cut by 7 bases, the J end by 10 bases, with 13 bases between. From germline, CDR1 is SNHLY and CDR2 FYNNEI. The chain's CDR3 is CASIKGRAAFF. CDR3 DNA: TGTGCCAGCATTAAGGGGCGAGCAGCTTTCTTT.

The chain employs TRBV5-8 and TRBJ2-4; tentative D call: TRBD1 (6 bases). CDR3 length: 18 residues. With 7 bases removed from V and 1 base from J, the gap between germline ends came to 24 bases. Germline V gives CDR1 SGHTS, CDR2 YDEGEE. The CDR3 loop reads CASPTSPTGSFAKNIQYF. CDR3 DNA: TGTGCCAGCCCTACTTCCCCCACAGGGTCCTTTGCCAAAAACATTCAGTACTTC.

The J gene is TRBJ1-1, the V gene TRBV20-1, with TRBD1 matching over 11 bases. CDR3 length: 13 amino acids. CDR1 is DFQATT, CDR2 SNEGSKA, per germline (reference sequence). J gave up 5 bases and V 3 bases, and 2 bases lay outside the gene matches. CDR3 amino acids: CSASWDRGTEAFF. The DNA for the CDR3 is TGCAGTGCTAGTTGGGACAGGGGGACTGAAGCTTTCTTT.

The chain couples TRBV7-7 to TRBJ1-1, with D possibly TRBD1 on 6 matching bases. Trimming left V 4 bases short and J 7 bases short, with 13 bases between. From germline, CDR1 is SSHAT and CDR2 FNYEAQ (reference sequence). The CDR3 sequence is 13 residues long. The CDR3 DNA reads as TGTGCCAGCAGCTATATACAGGGAAGTGAAGCTTTCTTT. Translation gives CASSYIQGSEAFF.